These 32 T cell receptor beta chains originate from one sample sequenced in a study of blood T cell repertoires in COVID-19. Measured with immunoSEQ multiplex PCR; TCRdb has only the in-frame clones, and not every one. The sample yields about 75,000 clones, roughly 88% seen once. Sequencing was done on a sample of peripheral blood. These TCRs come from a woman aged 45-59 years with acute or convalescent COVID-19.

In DNA, the CDR3 is TGTGCCTTTACTCGGGACAGTAGGAACACTGAAGCTTTCTTT. Residues: CAFTRDSRNTEAFF. V is TRBV30 and J is TRBJ1-1; 7 bases are shared with TRBD1. Per the germline V gene, CDR1 is GTSNPN and CDR2 is SVGIG (reference sequence). The junction had 9 bases not matched to a gene; V was cut back by 7 bases and J by 1 base. The CDR3 is made up of 14 amino acids.

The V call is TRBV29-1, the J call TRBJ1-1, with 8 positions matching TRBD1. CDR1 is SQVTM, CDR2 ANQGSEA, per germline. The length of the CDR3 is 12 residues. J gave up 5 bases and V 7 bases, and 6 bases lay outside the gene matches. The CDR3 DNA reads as TGCAGCGCCGGACAGGGAAAGACTGAAGCTTTCTTT. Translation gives CSAGQGKTEAFF.

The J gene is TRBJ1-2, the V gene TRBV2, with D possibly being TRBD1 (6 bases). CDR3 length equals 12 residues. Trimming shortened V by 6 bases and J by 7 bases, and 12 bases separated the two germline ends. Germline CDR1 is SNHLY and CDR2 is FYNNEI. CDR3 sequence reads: CASSPTGAGYTF. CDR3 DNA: TGTGCCAGCAGCCCGACAGGAGCTGGCTACACCTTC. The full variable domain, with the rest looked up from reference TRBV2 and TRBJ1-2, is EPEVTQTPSHQVTQMGQEVILRCVPISNHLYFYWYRQILGQKVEFLVSFYNNEISEKSEIFDDQFSVERPDGSNFTLKIRSTKLEDSAMYFCASSPTGAGYTFGSGTRLTVV.

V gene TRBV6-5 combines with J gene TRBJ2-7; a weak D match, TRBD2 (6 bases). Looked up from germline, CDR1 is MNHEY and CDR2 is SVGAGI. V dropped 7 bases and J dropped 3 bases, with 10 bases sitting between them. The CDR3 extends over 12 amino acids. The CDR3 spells CASTRLDYEQYF. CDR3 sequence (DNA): TGTGCCAGCACCAGACTAGACTACGAGCAGTACTTC.

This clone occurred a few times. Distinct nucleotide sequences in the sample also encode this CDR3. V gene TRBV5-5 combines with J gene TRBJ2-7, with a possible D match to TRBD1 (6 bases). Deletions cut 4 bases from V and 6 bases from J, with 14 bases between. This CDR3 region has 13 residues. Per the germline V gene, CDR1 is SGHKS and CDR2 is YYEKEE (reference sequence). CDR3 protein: CASSRTTGSEQYF. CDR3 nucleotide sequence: TGTGCCAGCAGCCGGACAACAGGGTCCGAGCAGTACTTC.

CDR3 residues: CAISESTANYGYTF. The DNA of the CDR3 is TGTGCCATCAGTGAGTCAACAGCTAACTATGGCTACACCTTC. The chain combines TRBV10-3 with TRBJ1-2; D gene uncertain. CDR1 ENHRY and CDR2 SYGVKD come from the germline V gene. V dropped 0 bases and J dropped 0 bases, with 5 bases sitting between them. CDR3 length equals 14 residues.

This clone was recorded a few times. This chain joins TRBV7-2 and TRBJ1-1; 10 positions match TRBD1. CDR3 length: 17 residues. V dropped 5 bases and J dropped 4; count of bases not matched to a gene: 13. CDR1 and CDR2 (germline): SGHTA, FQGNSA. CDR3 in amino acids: CASSKDRGRGWATEAFF. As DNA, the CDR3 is TGTGCCAGCAGCAAAGACAGGGGGCGGGGCTGGGCCACTGAAGCTTTCTTT.

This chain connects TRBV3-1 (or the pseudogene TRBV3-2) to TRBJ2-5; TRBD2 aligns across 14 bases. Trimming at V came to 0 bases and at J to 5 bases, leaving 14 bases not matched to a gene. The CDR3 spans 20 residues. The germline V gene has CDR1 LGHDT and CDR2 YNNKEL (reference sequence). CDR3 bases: TGTGCCAGCAGCCAAGAGGGTGGGTTGGGACTAGCGGGAGCACGGGAGACCCAGTACTTC. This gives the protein CASSQEGGLGLAGARETQYF.

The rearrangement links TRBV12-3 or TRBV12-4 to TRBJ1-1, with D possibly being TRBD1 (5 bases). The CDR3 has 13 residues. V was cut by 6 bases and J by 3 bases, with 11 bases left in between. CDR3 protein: CASSLREDTEAFF. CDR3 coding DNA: TGTGCCAGCAGCCTCAGGGAGGACACTGAAGCTTTCTTT.

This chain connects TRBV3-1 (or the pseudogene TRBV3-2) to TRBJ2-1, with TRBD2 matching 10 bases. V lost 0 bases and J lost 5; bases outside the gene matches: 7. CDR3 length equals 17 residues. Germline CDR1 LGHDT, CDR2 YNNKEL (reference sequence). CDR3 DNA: TGTGCCAGCAGCCAAGAAAGGGCAGCGGGGGGGGACAATGAGCAGTTCTTC. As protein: CASSQERAAGGDNEQFF.

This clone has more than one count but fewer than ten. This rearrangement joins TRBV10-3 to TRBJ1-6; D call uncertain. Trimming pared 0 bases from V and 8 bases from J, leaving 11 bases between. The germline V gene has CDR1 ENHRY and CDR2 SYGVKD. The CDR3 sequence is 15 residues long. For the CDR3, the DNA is TGTGCCATCAGTGAGTCGAATTTCGCGGATTCACCCCTCCACTTT. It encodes CAISESNFADSPLHF.

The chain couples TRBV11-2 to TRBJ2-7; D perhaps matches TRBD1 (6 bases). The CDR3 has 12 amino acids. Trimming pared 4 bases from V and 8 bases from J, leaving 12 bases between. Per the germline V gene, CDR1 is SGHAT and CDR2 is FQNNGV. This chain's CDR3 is CASSSLGQKQYF. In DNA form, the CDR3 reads TGTGCCAGCAGCTCCCTAGGACAGAAGCAGTACTTC. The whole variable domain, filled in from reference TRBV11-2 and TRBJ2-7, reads EAGVAQSPRYKIIEKRQSVAFWCNPISGHATLYWYQQILGQGPKLLIQFQNNGVVDDSQLPKDRFSAERLKGVDSTLKIQPAKLEDSAVYLCASSSLGQKQYFGPGTRLTVT.

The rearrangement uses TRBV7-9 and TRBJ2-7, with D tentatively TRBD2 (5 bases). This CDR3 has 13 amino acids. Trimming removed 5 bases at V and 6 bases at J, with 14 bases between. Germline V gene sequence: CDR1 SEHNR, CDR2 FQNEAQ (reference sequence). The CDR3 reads CASSPRRDSEQYF. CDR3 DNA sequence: TGTGCCAGCAGCCCACGCCGGGATTCCGAGCAGTACTTC.

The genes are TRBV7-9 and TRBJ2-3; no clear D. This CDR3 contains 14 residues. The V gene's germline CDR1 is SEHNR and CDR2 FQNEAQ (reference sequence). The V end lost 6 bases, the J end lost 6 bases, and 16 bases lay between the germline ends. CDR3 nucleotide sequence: TGTGCCAGCAGTTACCCAGGTCTTATGGATACGCAGTATTTT. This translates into CASSYPGLMDTQYF.

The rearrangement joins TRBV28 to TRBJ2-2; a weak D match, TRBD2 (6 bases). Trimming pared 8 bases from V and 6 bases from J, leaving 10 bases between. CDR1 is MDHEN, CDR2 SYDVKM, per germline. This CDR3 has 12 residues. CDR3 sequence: CASHRRAGELFF. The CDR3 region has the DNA TGTGCCAGCCACAGGAGGGCCGGGGAGCTGTTTTTT.

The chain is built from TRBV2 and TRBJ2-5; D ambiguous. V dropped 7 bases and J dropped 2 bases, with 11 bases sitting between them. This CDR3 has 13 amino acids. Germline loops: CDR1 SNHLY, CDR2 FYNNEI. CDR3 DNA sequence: TGTGCCAGCAAGGTACAGAGACAAGAGACCCAGTACTTC. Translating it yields CASKVQRQETQYF.

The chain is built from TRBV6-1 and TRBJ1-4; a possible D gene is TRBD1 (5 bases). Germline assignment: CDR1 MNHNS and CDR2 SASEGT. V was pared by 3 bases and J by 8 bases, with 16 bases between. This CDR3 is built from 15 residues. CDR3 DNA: TGTGCCAGCAGTGATCCGACAGTTCCAGCCGAAAAACTGTTTTTT. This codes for CASSDPTVPAEKLFF.

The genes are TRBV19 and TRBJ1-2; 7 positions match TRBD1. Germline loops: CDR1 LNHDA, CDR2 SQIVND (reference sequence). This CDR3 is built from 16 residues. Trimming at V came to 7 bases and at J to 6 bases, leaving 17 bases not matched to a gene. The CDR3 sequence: CASTLSPGQFIDGYTF. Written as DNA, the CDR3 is TGTGCCAGTACCCTCTCCCCGGGACAGTTTATCGATGGCTACACCTTC.

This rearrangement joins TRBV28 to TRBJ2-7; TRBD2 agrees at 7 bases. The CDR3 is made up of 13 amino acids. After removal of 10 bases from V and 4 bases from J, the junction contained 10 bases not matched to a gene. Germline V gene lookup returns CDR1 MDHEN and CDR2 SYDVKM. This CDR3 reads CATYGGSTYEQYF. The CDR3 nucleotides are TGTGCCACGTACGGCGGGAGCACTTACGAGCAGTACTTC.

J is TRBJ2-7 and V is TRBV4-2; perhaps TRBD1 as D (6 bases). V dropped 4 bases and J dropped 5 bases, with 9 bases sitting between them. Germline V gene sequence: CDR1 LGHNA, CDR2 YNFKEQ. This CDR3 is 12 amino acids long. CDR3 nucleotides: TGTGCCAGCAGCCCGACAGGCCACGAGCAGTACTTC. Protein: CASSPTGHEQYF.

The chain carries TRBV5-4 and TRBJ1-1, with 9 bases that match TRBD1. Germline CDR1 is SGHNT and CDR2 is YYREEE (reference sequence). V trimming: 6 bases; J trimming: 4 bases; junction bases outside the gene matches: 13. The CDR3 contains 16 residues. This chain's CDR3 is CASTKPGQGLGTEAFF. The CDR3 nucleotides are TGTGCCAGCACCAAACCGGGACAGGGTCTCGGCACTGAAGCTTTCTTT.

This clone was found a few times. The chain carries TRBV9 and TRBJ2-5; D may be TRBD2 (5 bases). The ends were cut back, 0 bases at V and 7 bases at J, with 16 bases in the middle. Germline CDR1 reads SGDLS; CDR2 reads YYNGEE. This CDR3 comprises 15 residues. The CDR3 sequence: CASSVAAQAGGTQYF. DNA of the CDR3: TGTGCCAGCAGCGTAGCGGCGCAGGCGGGTGGGACCCAGTACTTC.

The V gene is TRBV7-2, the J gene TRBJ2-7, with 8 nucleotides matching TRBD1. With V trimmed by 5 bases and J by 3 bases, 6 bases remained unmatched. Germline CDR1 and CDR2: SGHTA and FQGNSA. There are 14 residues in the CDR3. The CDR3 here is CASSRSGTGYEQYF. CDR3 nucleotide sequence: TGTGCCAGCAGCAGATCCGGGACAGGCTACGAGCAGTACTTC.

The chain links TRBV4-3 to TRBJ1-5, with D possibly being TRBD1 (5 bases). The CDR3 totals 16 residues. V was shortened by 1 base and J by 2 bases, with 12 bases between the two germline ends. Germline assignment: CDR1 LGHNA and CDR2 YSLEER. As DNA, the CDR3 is TGCGCCAGCAGCCAAGCCCGGGGGGTAGGCAATCAGCCCCAGCATTTT. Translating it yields CASSQARGVGNQPQHF.

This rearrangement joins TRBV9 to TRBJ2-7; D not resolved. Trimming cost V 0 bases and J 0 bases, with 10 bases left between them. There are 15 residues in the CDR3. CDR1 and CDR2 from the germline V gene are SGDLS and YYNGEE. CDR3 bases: TGTGCCAGCAGCGTAGACGAGAGTTTCTCCTACGAGCAGTACTTC. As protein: CASSVDESFSYEQYF.

The CDR3 loop is CSVDEGAGLRGYTF. The CDR3 DNA is TGCAGCGTCGACGAGGGGGCAGGGTTGCGGGGCTACACCTTC. The gene calls are TRBV29-1 and TRBJ1-2; 7 bases are a match to TRBD1. V gave up 6 bases and J gave up 8 bases; unmatched junction bases: 15. The CDR3 has 14 residues. Germline CDR1 is SQVTM and CDR2 is ANQGSEA. Complete variable domain (other parts from reference TRBV29-1 and TRBJ1-2): SAVISQKPSRDICQRGTSLTIQCQVDSQVTMMFWYRQQPGQSLTLIATANQGSEATYESGFVIDKFPISRPNLTFSTLTVSNMSPEDSSIYLCSVDEGAGLRGYTFGSGTRLTVV.

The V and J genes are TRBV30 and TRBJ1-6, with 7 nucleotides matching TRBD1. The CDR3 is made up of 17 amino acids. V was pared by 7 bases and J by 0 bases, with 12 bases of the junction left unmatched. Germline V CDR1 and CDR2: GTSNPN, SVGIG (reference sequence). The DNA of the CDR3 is TGTGCCTACCTACCGGACAGGCTTAGCTCCTATAATTCACCCCTCCACTTT. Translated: CAYLPDRLSSYNSPLHF.

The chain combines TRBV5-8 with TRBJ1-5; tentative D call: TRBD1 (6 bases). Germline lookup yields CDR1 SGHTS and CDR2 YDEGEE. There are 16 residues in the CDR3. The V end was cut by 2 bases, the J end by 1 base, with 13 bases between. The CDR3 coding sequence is TGTGCCAGCAGCTTTCAGACAGGAAAAAGCAATCAGCCCCAGCATTTT. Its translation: CASSFQTGKSNQPQHF.

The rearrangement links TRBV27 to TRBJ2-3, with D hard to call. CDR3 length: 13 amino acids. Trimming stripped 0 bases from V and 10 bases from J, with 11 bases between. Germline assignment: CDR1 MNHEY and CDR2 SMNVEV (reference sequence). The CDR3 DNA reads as TGTGCCAGCAGTTTATCGGCGGTATACCCGCAGTATTTT. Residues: CASSLSAVYPQYF.

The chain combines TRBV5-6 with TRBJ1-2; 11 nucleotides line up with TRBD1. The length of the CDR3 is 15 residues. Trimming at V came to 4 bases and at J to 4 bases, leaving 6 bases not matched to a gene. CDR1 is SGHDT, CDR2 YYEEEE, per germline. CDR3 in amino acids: CASSPPDRGPYGYTF. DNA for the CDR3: TGTGCCAGCAGCCCGCCGGACAGGGGGCCCTATGGCTACACCTTC.

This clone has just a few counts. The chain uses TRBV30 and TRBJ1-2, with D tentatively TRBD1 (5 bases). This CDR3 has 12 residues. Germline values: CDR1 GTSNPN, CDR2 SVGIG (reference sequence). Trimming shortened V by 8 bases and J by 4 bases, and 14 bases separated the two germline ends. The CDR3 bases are TGTGCCGGGGAAACAGGATTCTATGGCTACACCTTC. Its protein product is CAGETGFYGYTF. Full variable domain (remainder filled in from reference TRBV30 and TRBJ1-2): SQTIHQWPATLVQPVGSPLSLECTVEGTSNPNLYWYRQAAGRGLQLLFYSVGIGQISSEVPQNLSASRPQDRQFILSSKKLLLSDSGFYLCAGETGFYGYTFGSGTRLTVV.

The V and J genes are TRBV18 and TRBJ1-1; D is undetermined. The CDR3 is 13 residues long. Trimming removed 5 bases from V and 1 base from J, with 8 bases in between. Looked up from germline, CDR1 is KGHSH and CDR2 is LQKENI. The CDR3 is CASSYRKNTEAFF. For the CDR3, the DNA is TGTGCCAGCTCATACAGAAAGAACACTGAAGCTTTCTTT.